Presented here are 4 T cell receptor beta chains from one specimen sequenced in a study of blood T cell repertoires in COVID-19. Produced via immunoSEQ multiplex PCR; TCRdb's table is partial and in-frame only. The sample holds around 84,000 clones; 80% are singletons and the top ten take 12%. Sequenced: peripheral blood. These receptors all stem from a woman aged 40 to 50 with active or convalescent COVID-19.

V and J are TRBV27 and TRBJ2-1; D uncertain. The CDR3 loop spans 13 amino acids. Germline CDR1 and CDR2: MNHEY and SMNVEV (reference sequence). Deletions cut 1 base from V and 6 bases from J, with 7 bases between. CDR3 sequence reads: CASSLYQFNEQFF. The CDR3 bases are TGTGCCAGCAGTTTATATCAATTCAATGAGCAGTTCTTC.

The V call is TRBV14, the J call TRBJ2-2; TRBD1 is a possible D gene (5 bases). The CDR3 is 17 residues long. The V gene lost 0 bases and the J gene lost 6 bases, with 17 bases spanning the gap. Germline V gene data show CDR1 as SGHDN and CDR2 as FVKESK. The CDR3 nucleotides are TGTGCCAGCAGCCAAGATATCAGAAGGGGATCTTCCGGGGAGCTGTTTTTT. Amino acids: CASSQDIRRGSSGELFF.

This chain uses TRBV28 with TRBJ1-2; D may be TRBD1 (6 bases). V lost 1 base to trimming and J lost 4 bases, with 16 bases between them. Germline V gives CDR1 MDHEN, CDR2 SYDVKM. This CDR3 is 16 amino acids long. CDR3: CASSLYGKNRAYGYTF. In DNA, the CDR3 is TGTGCCAGCAGTTTATACGGCAAGAACAGGGCCTATGGCTACACCTTC.

This chain connects TRBV5-1 to TRBJ2-1; 10 nucleotides match TRBD1. The germline V gene has CDR1 SGHRS and CDR2 YFSETQ. V trimming: 4 bases; J trimming: 1 base; junction bases outside the gene matches: 2. The CDR3 length is 15 residues. CDR3 residues: CASSRDRGSYNEQFF. The CDR3 DNA is TGCGCCAGCAGCCGGGACAGGGGTTCCTACAATGAGCAGTTCTTC. The full variable domain, completed using reference TRBV5-1 and TRBJ2-1, is KAGVTQTPRYLIKTRGQQVTLSCSPISGHRSVSWYQQTPGQGLQFLFEYFSETQRNKGNFPGRFSGRQFSNSRSEMNVSTLELGDSALYLCASSRDRGSYNEQFFGPGTRLTVL.